This TCR beta chain was captured by sequencing in a study of blood T cell repertoires in COVID-19. Germline V lookup: CDR1 SGDLS, CDR2 YYNGEE. The CDR3 extends over 16 amino acids. J lost 5 bases, V lost 4 bases, and 9 bases had no gene match. Repertoires were generated with immunoSEQ multiplex PCR, while TCRdb's copy carries only in-frame clones and drops some. This table has under 80,000 clones, around 77% appearing once. Material for sequencing was peripheral blood. This chain joins TRBV9 and TRBJ2-3; TRBD2 aligns across 11 bases. The clonotype was recovered from a man older than 75 with active or convalescent COVID-19. In DNA, the CDR3 is TGTGCCAGCAGCAGACTAGCGGGGAGTGGGAGAGATACGCAGTATTTT. The encoded protein is CASSRLAGSGRDTQYF.